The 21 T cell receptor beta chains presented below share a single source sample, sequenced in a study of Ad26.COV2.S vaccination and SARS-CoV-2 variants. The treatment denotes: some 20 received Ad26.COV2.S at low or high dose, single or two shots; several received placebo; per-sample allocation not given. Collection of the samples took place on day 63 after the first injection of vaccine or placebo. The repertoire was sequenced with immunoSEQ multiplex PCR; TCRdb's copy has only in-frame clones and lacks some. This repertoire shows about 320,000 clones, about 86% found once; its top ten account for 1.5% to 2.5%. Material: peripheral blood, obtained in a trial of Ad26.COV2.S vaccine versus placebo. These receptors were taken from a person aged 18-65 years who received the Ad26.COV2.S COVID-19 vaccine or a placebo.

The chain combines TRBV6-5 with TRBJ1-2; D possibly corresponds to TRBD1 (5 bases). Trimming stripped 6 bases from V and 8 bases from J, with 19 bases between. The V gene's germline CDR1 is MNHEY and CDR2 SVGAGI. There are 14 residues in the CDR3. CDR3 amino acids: CASRGRAARRGYTF. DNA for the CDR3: TGTGCCAGCAGGGGCAGGGCCGCTCGTCGCGGCTACACCTTC.

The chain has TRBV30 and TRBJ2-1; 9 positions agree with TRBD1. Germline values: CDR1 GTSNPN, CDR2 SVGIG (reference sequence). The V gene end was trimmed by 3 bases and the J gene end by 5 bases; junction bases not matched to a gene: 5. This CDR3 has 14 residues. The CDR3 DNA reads TGTGCCTGGAGGGGGACAGGGCTTCACAATGAGCAGTTCTTC. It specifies CAWRGTGLHNEQFF.

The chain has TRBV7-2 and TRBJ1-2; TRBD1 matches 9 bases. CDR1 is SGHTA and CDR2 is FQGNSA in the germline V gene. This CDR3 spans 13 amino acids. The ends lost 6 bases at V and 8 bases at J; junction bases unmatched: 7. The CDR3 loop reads CASSSGTGLGYTF. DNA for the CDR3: TGTGCCAGCAGTTCAGGGACAGGGTTGGGCTACACCTTC.

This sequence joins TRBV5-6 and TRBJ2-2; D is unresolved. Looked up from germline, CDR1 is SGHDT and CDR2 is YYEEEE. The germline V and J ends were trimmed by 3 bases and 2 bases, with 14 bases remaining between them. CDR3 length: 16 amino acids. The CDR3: CASSSLPAVNTGELFF. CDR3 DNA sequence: TGTGCCAGCAGCTCTCTGCCCGCGGTCAACACCGGGGAGCTGTTTTTT.

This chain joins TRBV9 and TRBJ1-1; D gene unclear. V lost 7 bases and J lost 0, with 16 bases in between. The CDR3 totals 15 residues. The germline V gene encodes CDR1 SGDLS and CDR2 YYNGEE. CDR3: CASVSGRSMNTEAFF. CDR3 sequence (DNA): TGTGCCAGCGTCTCCGGCCGTTCCATGAACACTGAAGCTTTCTTT.

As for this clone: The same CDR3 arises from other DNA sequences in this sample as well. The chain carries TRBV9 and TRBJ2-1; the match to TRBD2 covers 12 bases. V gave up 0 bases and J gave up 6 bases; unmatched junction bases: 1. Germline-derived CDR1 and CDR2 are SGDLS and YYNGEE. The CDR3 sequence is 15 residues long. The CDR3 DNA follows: TGTGCCAGCAGCGTAGGGACTAGCGGGGTCAATGAGCAGTTCTTC. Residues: CASSVGTSGVNEQFF.

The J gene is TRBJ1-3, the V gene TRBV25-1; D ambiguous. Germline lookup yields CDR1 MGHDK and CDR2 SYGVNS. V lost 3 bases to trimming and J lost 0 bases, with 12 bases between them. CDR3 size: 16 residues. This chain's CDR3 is CASSDRRAFSGNTIYF. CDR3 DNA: TGTGCCAGCAGTGACCGACGGGCCTTCTCTGGAAACACCATATATTTT.

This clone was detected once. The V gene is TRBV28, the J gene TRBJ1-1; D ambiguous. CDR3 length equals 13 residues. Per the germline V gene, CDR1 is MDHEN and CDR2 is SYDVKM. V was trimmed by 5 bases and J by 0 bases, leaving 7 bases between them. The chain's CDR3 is CASSRVMNTEAFF. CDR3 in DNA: TGTGCCAGCAGTAGGGTCATGAACACTGAAGCTTTCTTT.

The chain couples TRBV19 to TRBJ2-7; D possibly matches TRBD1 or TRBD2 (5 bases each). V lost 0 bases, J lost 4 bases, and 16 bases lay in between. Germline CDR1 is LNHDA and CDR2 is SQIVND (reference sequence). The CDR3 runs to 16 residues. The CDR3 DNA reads TGTGCCAGTAGTATAGATCGTCGGGACGGCTTATACGAGCAGTACTTC. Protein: CASSIDRRDGLYEQYF.

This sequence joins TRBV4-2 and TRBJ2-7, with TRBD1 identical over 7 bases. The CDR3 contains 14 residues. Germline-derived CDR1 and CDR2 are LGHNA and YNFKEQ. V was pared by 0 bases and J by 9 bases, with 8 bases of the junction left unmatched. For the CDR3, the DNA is TGTGCCAGCAGCCAAGAAGGTCTCCGGACAGGGCAGTACTTC. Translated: CASSQEGLRTGQYF.

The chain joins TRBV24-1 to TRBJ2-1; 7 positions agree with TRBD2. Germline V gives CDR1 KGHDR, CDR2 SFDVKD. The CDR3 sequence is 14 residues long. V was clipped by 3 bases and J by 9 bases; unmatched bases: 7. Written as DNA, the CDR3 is TGTGCCACCAGTGATGCGGGGACTATTGCTGAGCAGTTCTTC. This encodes CATSDAGTIAEQFF.

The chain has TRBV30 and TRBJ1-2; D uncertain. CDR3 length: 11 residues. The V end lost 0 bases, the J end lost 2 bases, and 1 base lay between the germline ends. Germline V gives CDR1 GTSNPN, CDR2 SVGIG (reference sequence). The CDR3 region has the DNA TGTGCCTGGAGTGTAAACTATGGCTACACCTTC. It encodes CAWSVNYGYTF. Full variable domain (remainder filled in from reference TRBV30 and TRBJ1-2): SQTIHQWPATLVQPVGSPLSLECTVEGTSNPNLYWYRQAAGRGLQLLFYSVGIGQISSEVPQNLSASRPQDRQFILSSKKLLLSDSGFYLCAWSVNYGYTFGSGTRLTVV.

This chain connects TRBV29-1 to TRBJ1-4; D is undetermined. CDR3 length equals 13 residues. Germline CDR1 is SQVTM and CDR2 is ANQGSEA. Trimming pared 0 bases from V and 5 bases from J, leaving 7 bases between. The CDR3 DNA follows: TGCAGCGTTGAAGACTCCCCAAATGAAAAACTGTTTTTT. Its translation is CSVEDSPNEKLFF.

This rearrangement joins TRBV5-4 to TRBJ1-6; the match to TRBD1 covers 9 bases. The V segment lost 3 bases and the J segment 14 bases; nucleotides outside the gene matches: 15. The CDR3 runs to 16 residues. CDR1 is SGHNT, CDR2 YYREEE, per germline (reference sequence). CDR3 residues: CASSYPTTGGPRALHF. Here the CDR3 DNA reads TGTGCCAGCAGCTACCCGACCACAGGGGGCCCTCGGGCCCTCCACTTT.

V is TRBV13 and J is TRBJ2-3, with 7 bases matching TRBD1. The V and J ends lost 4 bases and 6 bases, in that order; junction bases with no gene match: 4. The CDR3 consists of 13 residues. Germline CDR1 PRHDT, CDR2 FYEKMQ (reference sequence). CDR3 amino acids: CASSSIQGDTQYF. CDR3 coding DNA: TGTGCCAGCAGCTCCATACAGGGGGATACGCAGTATTTT.

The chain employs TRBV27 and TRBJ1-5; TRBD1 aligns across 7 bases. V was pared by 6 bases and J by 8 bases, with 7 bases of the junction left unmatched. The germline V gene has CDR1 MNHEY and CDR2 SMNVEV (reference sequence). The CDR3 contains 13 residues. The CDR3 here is CASRRQGEKPQHF. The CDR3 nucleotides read TGTGCCAGCAGGAGGCAGGGGGAAAAGCCCCAGCATTTT.

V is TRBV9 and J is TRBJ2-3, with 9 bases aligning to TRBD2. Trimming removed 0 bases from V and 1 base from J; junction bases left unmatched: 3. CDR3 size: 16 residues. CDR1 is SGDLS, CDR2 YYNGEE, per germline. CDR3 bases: TGTGCCAGCAGCGTAGCCCCTAGCGGGGGCACAGATACGCAGTATTTT. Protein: CASSVAPSGGTDTQYF.

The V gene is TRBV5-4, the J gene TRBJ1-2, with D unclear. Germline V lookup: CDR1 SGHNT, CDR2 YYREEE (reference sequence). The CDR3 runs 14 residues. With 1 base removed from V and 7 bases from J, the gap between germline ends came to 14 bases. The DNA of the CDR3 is TGTGCCAGCAGCTTGTGGGCCCCCCTACCTGGCTACACCTTC. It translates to CASSLWAPLPGYTF.

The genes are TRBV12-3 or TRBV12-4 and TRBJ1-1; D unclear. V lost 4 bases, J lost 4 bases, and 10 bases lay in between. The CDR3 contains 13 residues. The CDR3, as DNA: TGTGCCAGCAGTTACCGGGTGTTCACTGAAGCTTTCTTT. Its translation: CASSYRVFTEAFF.

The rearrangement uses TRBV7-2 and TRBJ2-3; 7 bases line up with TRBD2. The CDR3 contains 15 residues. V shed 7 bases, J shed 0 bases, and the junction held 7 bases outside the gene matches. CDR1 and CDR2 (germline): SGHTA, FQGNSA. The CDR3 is CASTLWGGSTDTQYF. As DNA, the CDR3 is TGTGCCAGCACCCTTTGGGGGGGGAGCACAGATACGCAGTATTTT.

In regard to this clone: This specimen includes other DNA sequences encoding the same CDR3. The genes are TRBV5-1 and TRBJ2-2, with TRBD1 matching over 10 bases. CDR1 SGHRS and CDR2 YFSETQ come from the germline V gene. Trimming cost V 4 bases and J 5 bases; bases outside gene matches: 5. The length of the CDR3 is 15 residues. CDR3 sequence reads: CASSPRTGGTGELFF. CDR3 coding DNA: TGCGCCAGCAGCCCACGGACAGGGGGTACCGGGGAGCTGTTTTTT.